This T cell receptor beta chain was profiled in a study of OX40 agonist ivuxolimab in advanced cancers. At the level of the study: Three patients, one with hepatocellular carcinoma and two with cutaneous melanoma, responded partially.

Sequencing used immunoSEQ multiplex PCR; TCRdb keeps in-frame clones, though not all of them. The sample has tens of thousands of clones; around 84% are singletons. Study conclusions and caveats: With doses of 0.1 to 3.0 mg/kg, CD4+ and CD8+ blood T cells had undergone clonal expansion by week 6. Expanded clones tended on average to be more numerous among CD8+ T cells than CD4+.

If patients had autoimmune disease history or systemic immunosuppression, they were excluded. About this clone: As yet, its antigen is unknown.

The receptor was derived from an adult with an advanced solid tumor such as melanoma, head and neck, liver or kidney cancer. The input for sequencing was CD4+ or CD8+ T cells sorted from blood, taken in a trial of the OX40 agonist ivuxolimab.

CDR3 bases: TGCGCCAGCAGCCTCCGGGAGCAAGAGACCCAGTACTTC. As protein: CASSLREQETQYF. The V and J genes are TRBV5-1 and TRBJ2-5; D may be TRBD2 (6 bases). V lost 4 bases and J 2 bases, leaving 9 bases between the germline ends. The CDR3 spans 13 residues. Germline-derived CDR1 and CDR2 are SGHRS and YFSETQ.